These 18 T cell receptor beta chains share one sample of origin, sequenced in a study of T cells after yellow fever vaccination. Via MiXCR, TCRdb re-called the 5' RACE reads, giving one row per CDR3 protein. Of over 120,000 distinct CDR3 sequences listed, about 6.9% are singletons. The sequencing used CD4+ T cells sorted from PBMCs, collected 10 days after the yellow fever booster vaccination. The receptors originated from a man aged 25-45 years who received the YFV17D yellow fever vaccine.

The rearrangement uses TRBV7-6 and TRBJ2-7; D may be TRBD2 (5 bases). The CDR3 contains 17 residues. CDR1 is SGHVS and CDR2 is FNYEAQ in the germline V gene. V gave up 1 base and J gave up 6 bases, with 22 bases separating them. CDR3 coding DNA: TGTGCCAGCAGCTTAGTGGGAGTTCCGGAGACAACGCCCGAGCAGTACTTC. Translated: CASSLVGVPETTPEQYF.

The chain uses TRBV7-2 and TRBJ2-1, with D possibly TRBD2 on 6 matching bases. The germline V gene encodes CDR1 SGHTA and CDR2 FQGNSA. The CDR3 totals 15 residues. Deletions cut 1 base from V and 12 bases from J, with 19 bases between. The CDR3 reads CASSLVGLAKGRQFF. CDR3 nucleotide sequence: TGTGCCAGCAGCTTAGTAGGGCTAGCGAAAGGCCGGCAGTTCTTC.

Only a few counts were recorded for this clonotype. V usage is TRBV10-3 and J usage is TRBJ1-5, with no clear D. Trimming removed 1 base from V and 2 bases from J, with 9 bases in between. This CDR3 is built from 15 residues. Germline V CDR1 and CDR2: ENHRY, SYGVKD. CDR3 bases: TGTGCCATCAGTGAGTATGTTGAGGGCAATCAGCCCCAGCATTTT. It specifies CAISEYVEGNQPQHF.

The CDR3 here is CSAPGLATSRAKNIQYF. In DNA form, the CDR3 reads TGCAGTGCACCGGGACTAGCCACCTCCCGGGCCAAAAACATTCAGTACTTC. The J gene is TRBJ2-4, the V gene TRBV20-1, with 9 bases identical to TRBD2. The CDR3 length is 17 residues. The germline CDR1 and CDR2 sequences are DFQATT and SNEGSKA (reference sequence). V trimming: 6 bases; J trimming: 1 base; junction bases outside the gene matches: 13.

The chain employs TRBV29-1 and TRBJ1-5; D is uncertain. The CDR3 loop spans 10 amino acids. Looked up from germline, CDR1 is SQVTM and CDR2 is ANQGSEA. The CDR3 here is CSAVNQPQHF. The DNA for the CDR3 is TGCTCGGCAGTTAATCAGCCCCAGCATTTT.

There are many counts of this clonotype. The chain couples TRBV7-9 to TRBJ1-2; the D gene is possibly TRBD1 (6 bases). Germline CDR1 and CDR2: SEHNR and FQNEAQ (reference sequence). CDR3 length: 14 residues. Trimming stripped 3 bases from V and 4 bases from J, with 12 bases between. The CDR3: CASSFNREGYGYTF. For the CDR3, the DNA is TGTGCCAGCAGCTTCAACAGGGAGGGCTATGGCTACACCTTC.

CDR3 protein: CASSATSGYRAYF. CDR3 coding DNA: TGTGCCAGCAGCGCTACCTCGGGTTATAGGGCGTATTTT. The chain joins TRBV7-6 to TRBJ2-3; the D is unclear. This CDR3 is built from 13 residues. The germline CDR1 and CDR2 sequences are SGHVS and FNYEAQ. V lost 5 bases and J lost 14, with 20 bases in between.

This clonotype was seen at least ten times. The rearrangement uses TRBV27 and TRBJ2-3, with D hard to call. This CDR3 contains 13 residues. Germline V lookup: CDR1 MNHEY, CDR2 SMNVEV (reference sequence). V was pared by 5 bases and J by 1 base, with 7 bases between. The CDR3 DNA reads as TGTGCCAGCAGTGGAATGGGCACAGATACGCAGTATTTT. As protein: CASSGMGTDTQYF.

CDR3 bases: TGCAGTGCCCCCCGACTAGCGGGAAGGGGAGAGACCCAGTACTTC. This encodes CSAPRLAGRGETQYF. The chain links TRBV20-1 to TRBJ2-5, with TRBD2 matching over 11 bases. The trim removed 6 bases at V and 4 bases at J, leaving 10 bases unmatched. In germline, CDR1 is DFQATT, CDR2 SNEGSKA (reference sequence). The length of the CDR3 is 15 residues.

Ten or more counts support this clonotype. This rearrangement joins TRBV4-3 to TRBJ1-1; D gene ambiguous. The CDR3 totals 13 residues. V was trimmed by 3 bases and J by 11 bases, leaving 16 bases between them. Germline CDR1 is LGHNA and CDR2 is YSLEER. The CDR3 loop reads CASSQGGRLTAFF. CDR3 nucleotide sequence: TGCGCCAGCAGCCAGGGAGGAAGACTCACGGCTTTCTTT.

This clonotype was observed at least ten times. The V call is TRBV7-2, the J call TRBJ1-1; 9 nucleotides line up with TRBD1. V gave up 4 bases and J gave up 1 base; unmatched junction bases: 10. Per the germline V gene, CDR1 is SGHTA and CDR2 is FQGNSA. The CDR3 has 17 residues. The DNA of the CDR3 is TGTGCCAGCAGCTATATAACAGGGGGCGCCGGGAACACTGAAGCTTTCTTT. This gives the protein CASSYITGGAGNTEAFF.

This chain uses TRBV6-5 with TRBJ2-1, with a possible D match to TRBD1 (5 bases). This CDR3 has 17 residues. Germline V gives CDR1 MNHEY, CDR2 SVGAGI. Trimming shortened V by 4 bases and J by 7 bases, and 23 bases separated the two germline ends. The CDR3 DNA sequence: TGTGCCAGCAGTTTCGTATACTCAGGGTCGGGTCCGAATGAGCAGTTCTTC. Residues: CASSFVYSGSGPNEQFF.

Many counts were recorded for this clonotype. The chain has TRBV15 and TRBJ2-7; TRBD2 is a possible D gene (6 bases). The CDR3 spans 15 residues. Trimming pared 0 bases from V and 7 bases from J, leaving 16 bases between. CDR1 and CDR2 from the germline V gene are LNHNV and YYDKDF (reference sequence). In DNA form, the CDR3 reads TGTGCCACCAGCAGAGATCAGGCCGCTGGGGGGGAGCAGTACTTC. It translates to CATSRDQAAGGEQYF.

This clonotype has a count of ten or more. This rearrangement joins TRBV10-3 to TRBJ1-5, with D hard to call. V was shortened by 8 bases and J by 0 bases, with 11 bases between the two germline ends. The CDR3 has 14 amino acids. The V gene's germline CDR1 is ENHRY and CDR2 SYGVKD. For the CDR3, the DNA is TGTGCCATCGCCGAAGAATTTAGCAATCAGCCCCAGCATTTT. This encodes CAIAEEFSNQPQHF.

This clonotype came up many times. This rearrangement joins TRBV18 to TRBJ2-3; a weak D match, TRBD2 (6 bases). The CDR3 has 14 amino acids. The V and J ends lost 3 bases and 2 bases respectively, with 9 bases between them. Germline lookup yields CDR1 KGHSH and CDR2 LQKENI. CDR3 nucleotide sequence: TGTGCCAGCTCACCGCAGCGGGCCACAGATACGCAGTATTTT. It specifies CASSPQRATDTQYF.

This chain joins TRBV5-1 and TRBJ2-1; D is tentatively TRBD1 or TRBD2 (5 bases each). CDR1 is SGHRS and CDR2 is YFSETQ in the germline V gene. The CDR3 is made up of 14 amino acids. V dropped 4 bases and J dropped 5 bases, with 13 bases sitting between them. This chain's CDR3 is CASSLRGPNNEQFF. The CDR3 DNA reads as TGCGCCAGCAGCCTTCGGGGACCGAACAATGAGCAGTTCTTC.

This clonotype was seen repeatedly, ten times or more. The chain carries TRBV6-5 and TRBJ2-6; D ambiguous. This CDR3 is built from 16 residues. V was shortened by 4 bases and J by 0 bases, with 10 bases between the two germline ends. Germline V gene data show CDR1 as MNHEY and CDR2 as SVGAGI. CDR3: CASSFRHYSGANVLTF. The CDR3 DNA reads as TGTGCCAGCAGTTTTAGACATTACTCTGGGGCCAACGTCCTGACTTTC.

This clonotype was detected a few times. The chain carries TRBV10-3 and TRBJ2-7, with unresolved D. Germline V lookup: CDR1 ENHRY, CDR2 SYGVKD. Trimming shortened V by 5 bases and J by 7 bases, and 9 bases separated the two germline ends. This CDR3 has 11 amino acids. DNA for the CDR3: TGTGCCATCAGTAACTTAGAGGAGCAGTACTTC. It is translated as CAISNLEEQYF.